The 24 T cell receptor beta chains in this list originate from one sample, sequenced in a study of shared clonotypes between healthy human individuals. Only in-frame clones appear in the TCRdb table, and some are missing; sequencing was by immunoSEQ multiplex PCR. The sample lists about 1.9 million clones; roughly 93% were seen once. It was CD45RO-negative cells, positively selected for CCR7, that made up naive CD8 cells, with terminally differentiated effector memory CD45RA+ cells excluded. Specimen: naive CD8+ T cells from PBMCs. The receptor source for this set is a man aged 18 to 30 in good health. Some clones in this sample may be carry-over from other donors' samples.

The chain has TRBV29-1 and TRBJ2-7; D gene ambiguous. Germline values: CDR1 SQVTM, CDR2 ANQGSEA. This CDR3 comprises 15 residues. Trimming took off 0 bases at V and 0 bases at J, with 12 bases between the two ends. In DNA, the CDR3 is TGCAGCGTTGAAGATAGGCAGACACCCTCCTACGAGCAGTACTTC. Translation: CSVEDRQTPSYEQYF.

This clone was observed once. The chain carries TRBV7-9 and TRBJ1-2; D remains unclear. Germline CDR1 and CDR2: SEHNR and FQNEAQ (reference sequence). The V end was cut by 1 base, the J end by 5 bases, with 8 bases between. The CDR3 extends over 13 amino acids. This chain's CDR3 is CASSLDAVYGYTF. The CDR3 DNA reads TGTGCCAGCAGCTTAGATGCAGTTTATGGCTACACCTTC. The full variable domain, in which reference TRBV7-9 and TRBJ1-2 provide the parts outside the CDR3, is DTGVSQNPRHKITKRGQNVTFRCDPISEHNRLYWYRQTLGQGPEFLTYFQNEAQLEKSRLLSDRFSAERPKGSFSTLEIQRTEQGDSAMYLCASSLDAVYGYTFGSGTRLTVV.

The chain couples TRBV7-8 to TRBJ2-7, with D uncertain. V lost 5 bases, J lost 3 bases, and 14 bases lay in between. CDR1 and CDR2 from the germline V gene are SGHVS and FQNEAQ. The CDR3 is 14 amino acids. This CDR3 is CASSPRVASYEQYF. Written as DNA, the CDR3 is TGTGCCAGCAGCCCCCGGGTCGCGAGCTACGAGCAGTACTTC. Supplemented by reference TRBV7-8 and TRBJ2-7, the full variable domain reads GAGVSQSPRYKVAKRGQDVALRCDPISGHVSLFWYQQALGQGPEFLTYFQNEAQLDKSGLPSDRFFAERPEGSVSTLKIQRTQQEDSAVYLCASSPRVASYEQYFGPGTRLTVT.

The chain is built from TRBV7-2 and TRBJ1-5; a possible D gene is TRBD1 (6 bases). The V and J ends lost 5 bases and 3 bases respectively, with 14 bases between them. The CDR3 spans 15 residues. The germline gives CDR1 SGHTA, CDR2 FQGNSA. CDR3 loop: CASSPNRQDNQPQHF. CDR3 DNA: TGTGCCAGCAGCCCCAATCGACAGGACAATCAGCCCCAGCATTTT.

This clone has a handful of counts. The chain employs TRBV7-9 and TRBJ1-1; 9 positions match TRBD1. Germline trimming cut 5 bases from V and 3 bases from J; bases unmatched to any gene: 7. This CDR3 comprises 15 residues. CDR1 is SEHNR, CDR2 FQNEAQ, per germline (reference sequence). The CDR3 sequence: CASSAGQGSDTEAFF. The CDR3 DNA is TGTGCCAGCAGCGCAGGACAGGGGTCGGACACTGAAGCTTTCTTT.

The gene calls are TRBV6-5 and TRBJ2-2, with D unresolved. Trimming removed 2 bases from V and 7 bases from J, with 8 bases in between. Germline V CDR1 and CDR2: MNHEY, SVGAGI. The CDR3 sequence is 13 residues long. The CDR3 nucleotides read TGTGCCAGCAGTTACAGCCTCGGCGGGGAGCTGTTTTTT. Its translation is CASSYSLGGELFF.

This chain uses TRBV21-1 with TRBJ1-3; TRBD1 was called by the table and not checked on the DNA. TRBV21-1 represents a pseudogene. CDR3 size: 13 residues. This chain's CDR3 is CASSRDRGDTIYF. The CDR3 nucleotides read TGTGCCAGCAGCAGGGACAGGGGGGACACCATATATTTT.

The chain combines TRBV30 with TRBJ2-7; TRBD1 matches at 8 bases. Trimming cost V 5 bases and J 4 bases; bases outside gene matches: 13. The CDR3 contains 15 residues. Germline CDR1 and CDR2: GTSNPN and SVGIG (reference sequence). Here the CDR3 reads CAWESGQGGFYEQYF. The CDR3, as DNA: TGTGCCTGGGAAAGCGGACAGGGAGGTTTTTACGAGCAGTACTTC.

In the case of this clone: The same CDR3 is also encoded by other DNA sequences in this sample. This chain links TRBV6-5 with TRBJ1-1, with D possibly TRBD1 on 6 matching bases. V was cut by 2 bases and J by 4 bases, with 11 bases left in between. CDR3 length: 14 amino acids. Germline CDR1 reads MNHEY; CDR2 reads SVGAGI. Here the CDR3 DNA reads TGTGCCAGCAGTTACAGGCAAGGGGGCACTGAAGCTTTCTTT. It specifies CASSYRQGGTEAFF.

This sequence joins TRBV6-1 and TRBJ1-4; D unclear. CDR1 MNHNS and CDR2 SASEGT come from the germline V gene. Deletions cut 1 base from V and 2 bases from J, with 17 bases between. The CDR3 runs to 18 residues. In DNA form, the CDR3 reads TGTGCCAGCAGTGAAGATCTTGGTACGGACTCGACTAATGAAAAACTGTTTTTT. Translated: CASSEDLGTDSTNEKLFF.

Points on this clone: The sample holds other DNA sequences that translate to the same CDR3. V is TRBV19 and J is TRBJ2-7; no clear D gene. V gave up 5 bases and J gave up 0 bases, with 5 bases separating them. The CDR3 totals 12 residues. CDR1 LNHDA and CDR2 SQIVND come from the germline V gene (reference sequence). As DNA, the CDR3 is TGTGCCAGTAGTCGAGACTCCTACGAGCAGTACTTC. Protein: CASSRDSYEQYF. Supplemented by reference TRBV19 and TRBJ2-7, the full variable domain reads DGGITQSPKYLFRKEGQNVTLSCEQNLNHDAMYWYRQDPGQGLRLIYYSQIVNDFQKGDIAEGYSVSREKKESFPLTVTSAQKNPTAFYLCASSRDSYEQYFGPGTRLTVT.

The table lists this clone with a count of one. V gene TRBV6-6 combines with J gene TRBJ2-7; D is undetermined. Germline CDR1 and CDR2: MNHNY and SVGAGI (reference sequence). Trimming cost V 2 bases and J 2 bases, with 10 bases left between them. The CDR3 runs to 14 residues. The CDR3 nucleotides are TGTGCCAGCAGTTACCACGATCGGCCCTACGAGCAGTACTTC. The encoded protein is CASSYHDRPYEQYF.

There are a few counts of this clone. The J gene is TRBJ2-7, the V gene TRBV15, with a tentative D call TRBD2 (5 bases). The V end was cut by 5 bases, the J end by 6 bases, with 14 bases between. In germline, CDR1 is LNHNV, CDR2 YYDKDF (reference sequence). The CDR3 covers 13 residues. The CDR3 DNA reads as TGTGCCACCAGCTCCTGCCGGGGATGCGAGCAGTACTTC. Translating it yields CATSSCRGCEQYF.

Here the CDR3 DNA reads TGTGCCAGCAGCTTAGGCGGGAGGGATAGAGATACGCAGTATTTT. Its protein is CASSLGGRDRDTQYF. The chain has TRBV7-9 and TRBJ2-3, with TRBD2 matching over 9 bases. Germline values: CDR1 SEHNR, CDR2 FQNEAQ (reference sequence). J lost 5 bases, V lost 1 base, and 4 bases had no gene match. The CDR3 has 15 amino acids. The whole variable domain, filled in from reference TRBV7-9 and TRBJ2-3, reads DTGVSQNPRHKITKRGQNVTFRCDPISEHNRLYWYRQTLGQGPEFLTYFQNEAQLEKSRLLSDRFSAERPKGSFSTLEIQRTEQGDSAMYLCASSLGGRDRDTQYFGPGTRLTVL.

The chain is built from TRBV15 and TRBJ1-5, with a weak D call TRBD1 (5 bases). Between the trimmed V and J ends, which lost 4 bases and 6 bases, there was a span of 10 bases. This CDR3 is built from 13 residues. The germline gives CDR1 LNHNV, CDR2 YYDKDF (reference sequence). CDR3 in amino acids: CATSIDSPQPQHF. The CDR3 DNA reads as TGTGCCACCAGCATTGACAGTCCTCAGCCCCAGCATTTT.

This clone was recorded once. The chain combines TRBV11-2 with TRBJ2-1, with D possibly matching TRBD1 (5 bases). CDR1 is SGHAT and CDR2 is FQNNGV in the germline V gene. CDR3 size: 18 residues. With 4 bases removed from V and 3 bases from J, the gap between germline ends came to 22 bases. Here the CDR3 DNA reads TGTGCCAGCAGCTCGACCATAAAACGGTTTAGGGGCTACAATGAGCAGTTCTTC. Encoded protein: CASSSTIKRFRGYNEQFF.

The V and J genes are TRBV11-3 and TRBJ2-2, with D perhaps TRBD2 (6 bases). The CDR3 extends over 14 amino acids. Germline V gives CDR1 SGHNT, CDR2 YENEEA. Trimming pared 5 bases from V and 7 bases from J, leaving 14 bases between. Written as DNA, the CDR3 is TGTGCCAGCAGCCCAAGCGGGCGAGGCGGGGAGCTGTTTTTT. Its protein is CASSPSGRGGELFF.

The chain couples TRBV9 to TRBJ2-2; 7 nucleotides line up with TRBD1. The ends lost 4 bases at V and 1 base at J; junction bases unmatched: 7. CDR1 and CDR2 (germline): SGDLS, YYNGEE. This CDR3 comprises 16 residues. The CDR3 sequence is CASSPRQGMNTGELFF. CDR3 coding DNA: TGTGCCAGCAGCCCGCGACAGGGAATGAACACCGGGGAGCTGTTTTTT.

V usage is TRBV6-4 and J usage is TRBJ2-1; TRBD1 matches at 7 bases. The CDR3 extends over 15 amino acids. The germline gives CDR1 MRHNA, CDR2 SNTAGT. Losses at the gene ends were 2 bases for V and 2 bases for J; bases not matched to a gene: 3. This CDR3 reads CASSDRQGAYNEQFF. CDR3 bases: TGTGCCAGCAGTGACAGGCAGGGGGCCTACAATGAGCAGTTCTTC.

The rearrangement links TRBV9 to TRBJ2-3, with 7 bases matching TRBD1. The V segment lost 3 bases and the J segment 2 bases; nucleotides outside the gene matches: 12. This CDR3 has 17 amino acids. The germline CDR1 and CDR2 sequences are SGDLS and YYNGEE. CDR3 residues: CASSGRPGTDFTDTQYF. The CDR3 coding sequence is TGTGCCAGCAGCGGGAGACCCGGGACAGACTTCACAGATACGCAGTATTTT.

This chain joins TRBV7-9 and TRBJ2-3, with a tentative D call TRBD2 (6 bases). V dropped 0 bases and J dropped 6 bases, with 16 bases sitting between them. The CDR3 has 16 residues. Germline lookup yields CDR1 SEHNR and CDR2 FQNEAQ (reference sequence). The CDR3 loop reads CASSLAWGDFGDTQYF. The CDR3 DNA follows: TGTGCCAGCAGCTTAGCATGGGGGGACTTTGGCGATACGCAGTATTTT.

This chain connects TRBV28 to TRBJ2-3; D unresolved. Germline CDR1 MDHEN, CDR2 SYDVKM. CDR3 length: 13 amino acids. V was pared by 5 bases and J by 6 bases, with 12 bases between. CDR3 in amino acids: CASSQYTWDTQYF. DNA for the CDR3: TGTGCCAGCAGTCAGTACACTTGGGATACGCAGTATTTT.

The chain has TRBV6-5 and TRBJ2-1, with 12 bases identical to TRBD2. With 0 bases clipped from V and 8 bases from J, the junction kept 2 bases outside the gene matches. This CDR3 spans 15 amino acids. The germline V gene has CDR1 MNHEY and CDR2 SVGAGI. CDR3 region: CASSYSTSGSDEQFF. As DNA, the CDR3 is TGTGCCAGCAGTTACTCGACTAGCGGGAGCGATGAGCAGTTCTTC.

This clone was seen a few times. The V gene is TRBV9, the J gene TRBJ1-1; D gene unclear. This CDR3 has 15 amino acids. Germline values: CDR1 SGDLS, CDR2 YYNGEE. The V end was cut by 4 bases, the J end by 2 bases, with 15 bases between. CDR3 DNA: TGTGCCAGCAGCTCGCGGGCGGACGGAAACACTGAAGCTTTCTTT. Amino acid sequence: CASSSRADGNTEAFF.